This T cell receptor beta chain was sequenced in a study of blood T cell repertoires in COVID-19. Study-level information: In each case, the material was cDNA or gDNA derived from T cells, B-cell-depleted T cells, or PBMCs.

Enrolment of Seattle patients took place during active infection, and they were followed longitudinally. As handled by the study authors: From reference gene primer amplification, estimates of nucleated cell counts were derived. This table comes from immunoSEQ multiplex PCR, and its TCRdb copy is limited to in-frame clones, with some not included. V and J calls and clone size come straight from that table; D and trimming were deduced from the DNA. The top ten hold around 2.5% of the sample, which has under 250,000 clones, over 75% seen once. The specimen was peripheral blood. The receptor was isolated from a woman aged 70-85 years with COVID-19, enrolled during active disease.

CDR3 loop: CASSLGIRGREKLFF. DNA of the CDR3: TGTGCCAGCAGCCTAGGGATACGGGGGAGGGAAAAACTGTTTTTT. This chain links TRBV7-2 with TRBJ1-4, with D perhaps TRBD1 (5 bases). CDR1 SGHTA and CDR2 FQGNSA come from the germline V gene. V lost 5 bases, J lost 8 bases, and 18 bases lay in between. The CDR3 consists of 15 residues.